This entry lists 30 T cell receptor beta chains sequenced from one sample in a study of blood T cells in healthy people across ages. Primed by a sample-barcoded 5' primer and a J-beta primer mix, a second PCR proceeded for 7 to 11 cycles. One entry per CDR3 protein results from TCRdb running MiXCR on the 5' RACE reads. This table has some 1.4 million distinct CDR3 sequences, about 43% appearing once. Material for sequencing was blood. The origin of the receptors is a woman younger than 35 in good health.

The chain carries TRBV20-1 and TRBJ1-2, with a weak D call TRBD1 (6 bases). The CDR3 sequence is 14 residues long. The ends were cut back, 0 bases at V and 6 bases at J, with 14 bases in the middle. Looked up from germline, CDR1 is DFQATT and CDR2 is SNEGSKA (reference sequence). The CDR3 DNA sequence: TGCAGTGCTAGAGATCCCGGGACATTTAATGGCTACACCTTC. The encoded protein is CSARDPGTFNGYTF.

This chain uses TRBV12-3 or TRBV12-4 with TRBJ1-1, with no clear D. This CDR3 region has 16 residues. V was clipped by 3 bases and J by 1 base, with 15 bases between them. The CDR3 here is CASSFSPASGNTEAFF. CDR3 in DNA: TGTGCCAGCAGTTTTTCCCCCGCATCCGGGAACACTGAAGCTTTCTTT.

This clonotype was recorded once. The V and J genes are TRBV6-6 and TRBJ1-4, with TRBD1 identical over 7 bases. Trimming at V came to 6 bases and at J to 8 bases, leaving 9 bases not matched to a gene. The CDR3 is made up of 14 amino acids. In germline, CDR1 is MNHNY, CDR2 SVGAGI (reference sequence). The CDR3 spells CASRPGGSEEKLFF. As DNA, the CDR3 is TGTGCCAGCAGGCCAGGGGGATCGGAGGAAAAACTGTTTTTT.

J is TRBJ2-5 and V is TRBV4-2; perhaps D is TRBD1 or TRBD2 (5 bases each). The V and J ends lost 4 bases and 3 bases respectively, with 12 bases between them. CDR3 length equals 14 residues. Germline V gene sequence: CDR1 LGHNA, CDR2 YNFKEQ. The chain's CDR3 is CASSRGQDKETQYF. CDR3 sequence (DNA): TGTGCCAGCAGCCGAGGGCAGGACAAAGAGACCCAGTACTTC.

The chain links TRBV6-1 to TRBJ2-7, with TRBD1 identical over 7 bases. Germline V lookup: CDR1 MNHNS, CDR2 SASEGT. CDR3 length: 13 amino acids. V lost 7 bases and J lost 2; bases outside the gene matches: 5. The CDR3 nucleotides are TGTGCCAGCAACCCGACAGGGACCTACGAGCAGTACTTC. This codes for CASNPTGTYEQYF.

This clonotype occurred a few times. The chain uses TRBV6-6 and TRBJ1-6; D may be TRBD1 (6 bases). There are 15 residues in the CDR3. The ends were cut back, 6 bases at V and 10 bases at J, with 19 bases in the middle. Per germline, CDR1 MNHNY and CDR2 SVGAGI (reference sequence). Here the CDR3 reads CASSPAQGGNSPLHF. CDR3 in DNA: TGTGCCAGCAGCCCTGCCCAAGGGGGTAACTCACCCCTCCACTTT.

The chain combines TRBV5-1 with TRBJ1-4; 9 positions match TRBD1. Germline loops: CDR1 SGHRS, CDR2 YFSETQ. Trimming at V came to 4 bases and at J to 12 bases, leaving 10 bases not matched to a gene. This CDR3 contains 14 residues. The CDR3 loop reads CASSAGDTGGELFF. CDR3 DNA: TGCGCCAGCAGCGCTGGTGATACAGGGGGCGAACTGTTTTTT.

CDR3 loop: CASSQDRDRASGANVLTF. For the CDR3, the DNA is TGTGCCAGCAGCCAAGACCGGGACAGGGCCTCTGGGGCCAACGTCCTGACTTTC. The J gene is TRBJ2-6, the V gene TRBV14; 9 bases are shared with TRBD1. This CDR3 has 18 residues. V gave up 0 bases and J gave up 0 bases; unmatched junction bases: 3. The germline gives CDR1 SGHDN, CDR2 FVKESK.

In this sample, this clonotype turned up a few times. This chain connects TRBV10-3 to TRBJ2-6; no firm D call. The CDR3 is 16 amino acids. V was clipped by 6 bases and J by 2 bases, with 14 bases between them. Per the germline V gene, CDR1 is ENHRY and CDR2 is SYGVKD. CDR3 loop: CAISGQSPAGANVLTF. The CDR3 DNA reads TGTGCCATCAGCGGTCAGTCCCCGGCTGGGGCCAACGTCCTGACTTTC.

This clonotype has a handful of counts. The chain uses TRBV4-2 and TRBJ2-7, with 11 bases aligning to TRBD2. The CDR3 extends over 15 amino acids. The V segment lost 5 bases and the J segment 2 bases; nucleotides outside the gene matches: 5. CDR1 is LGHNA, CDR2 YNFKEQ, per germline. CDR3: CASSLGLAETYEQYF. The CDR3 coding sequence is TGTGCCAGCAGCTTGGGACTAGCGGAGACCTACGAGCAGTACTTC.

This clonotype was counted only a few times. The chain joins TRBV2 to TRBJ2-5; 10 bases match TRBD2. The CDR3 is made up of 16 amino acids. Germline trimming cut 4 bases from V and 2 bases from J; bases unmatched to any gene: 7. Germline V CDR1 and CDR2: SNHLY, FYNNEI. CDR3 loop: CASSGLLAGAQETQYF. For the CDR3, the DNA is TGTGCCAGCAGTGGTCTCCTAGCGGGGGCTCAAGAGACCCAGTACTTC. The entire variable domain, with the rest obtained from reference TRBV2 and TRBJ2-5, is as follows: EPEVTQTPSHQVTQMGQEVILRCVPISNHLYFYWYRQILGQKVEFLVSFYNNEISEKSEIFDDQFSVERPDGSNFTLKIRSTKLEDSAMYFCASSGLLAGAQETQYFGPGTRLLVL.

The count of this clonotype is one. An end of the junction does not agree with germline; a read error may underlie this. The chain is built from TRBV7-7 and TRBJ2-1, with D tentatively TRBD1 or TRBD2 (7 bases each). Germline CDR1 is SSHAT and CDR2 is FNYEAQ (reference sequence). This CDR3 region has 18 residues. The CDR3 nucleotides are TGTGCTAGCAGCCGCCGGGGGGTAGACAGGGACCCCTACAATGAGCAGTTCTTC. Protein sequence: CASSRRGVDRDPYNEQFF.

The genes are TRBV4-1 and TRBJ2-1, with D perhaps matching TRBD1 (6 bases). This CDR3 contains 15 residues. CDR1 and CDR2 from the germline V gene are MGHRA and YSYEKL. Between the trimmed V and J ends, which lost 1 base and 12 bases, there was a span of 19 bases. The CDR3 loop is CASSQGSYGGAGQFF. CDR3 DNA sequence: TGCGCCAGCAGCCAAGGATCGTATGGGGGCGCGGGGCAGTTCTTC.

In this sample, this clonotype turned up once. CDR3 region: CASSVGDSSLSGNTIYF. CDR3 nucleotide sequence: TGTGCCAGCAGCGTGGGGGACAGCTCCCTCTCTGGAAACACCATATATTTT. V gene TRBV9 combines with J gene TRBJ1-3; the match to TRBD1 covers 7 bases. The CDR3 has 17 amino acids. Trimming cost V 2 bases and J 0 bases; bases outside gene matches: 8. Germline CDR1 and CDR2: SGDLS and YYNGEE. The variable domain in full, completed from reference TRBV9 and TRBJ1-3, reads DSGVTQTPKHLITATGQRVTLRCSPRSGDLSVYWYQQSLDQGLQFLIQYYNGEERAKGNILERFSAQQFPDLHSELNLSSLELGDSALYFCASSVGDSSLSGNTIYFGEGSWLTVV.

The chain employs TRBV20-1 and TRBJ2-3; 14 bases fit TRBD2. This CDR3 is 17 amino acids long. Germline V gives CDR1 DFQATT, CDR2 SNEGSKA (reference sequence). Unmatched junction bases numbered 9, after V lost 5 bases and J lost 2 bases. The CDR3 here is CSADGLAGGYNTDTQYF. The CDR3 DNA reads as TGCAGTGCTGATGGACTAGCGGGGGGTTATAACACAGATACGCAGTATTTT.

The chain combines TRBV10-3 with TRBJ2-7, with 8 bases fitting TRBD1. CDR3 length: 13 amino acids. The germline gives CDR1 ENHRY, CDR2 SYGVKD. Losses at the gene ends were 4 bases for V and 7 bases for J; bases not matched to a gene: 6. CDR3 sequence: CAISVSRDREQYF. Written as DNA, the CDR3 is TGTGCCATCAGTGTGTCCAGGGACAGGGAGCAGTACTTC.

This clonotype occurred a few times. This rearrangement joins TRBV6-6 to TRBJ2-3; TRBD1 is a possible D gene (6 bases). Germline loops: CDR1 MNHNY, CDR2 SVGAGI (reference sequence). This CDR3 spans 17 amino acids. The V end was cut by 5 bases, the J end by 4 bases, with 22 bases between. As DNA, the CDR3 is TGTGCCAGCAGTACCGGGACAAACAAGTGGTCCCCAGATACGCAGTATTTT. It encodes CASSTGTNKWSPDTQYF.

The CDR3 loop is CASSQDILAKNIQYF. CDR3 DNA sequence: TGCGCCAGCAGCCAAGATATACTAGCCAAAAACATTCAGTACTTC. This chain links TRBV4-1 with TRBJ2-4; no reliable D call. The germline V and J ends were trimmed by 0 bases and 0 bases, with 6 bases remaining between them. In germline, CDR1 is MGHRA, CDR2 YSYEKL. The CDR3 spans 15 residues.

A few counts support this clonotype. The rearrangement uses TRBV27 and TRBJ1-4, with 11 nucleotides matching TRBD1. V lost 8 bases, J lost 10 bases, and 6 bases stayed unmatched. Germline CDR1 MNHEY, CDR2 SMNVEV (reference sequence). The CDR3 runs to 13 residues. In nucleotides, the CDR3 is TGTGCCAGCTGGGGACAGGGGGATGGAAAACTGTTTTTT. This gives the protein CASWGQGDGKLFF.

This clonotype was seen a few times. CDR3 region: CASSVWGQEIDEQYF. Written as DNA, the CDR3 is TGTGCCAGCAGCGTTTGGGGGCAAGAGATCGACGAGCAGTACTTC. The chain joins TRBV9 to TRBJ2-7; D might be TRBD1 (6 bases). Trimming pared 2 bases from V and 5 bases from J, leaving 17 bases between. The germline CDR1 and CDR2 sequences are SGDLS and YYNGEE. The CDR3 has 15 residues.

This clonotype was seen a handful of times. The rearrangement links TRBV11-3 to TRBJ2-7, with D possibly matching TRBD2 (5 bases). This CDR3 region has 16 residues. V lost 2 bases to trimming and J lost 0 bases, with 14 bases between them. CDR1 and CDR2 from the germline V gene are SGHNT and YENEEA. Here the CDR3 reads CASSLLPTGDSYEQYF. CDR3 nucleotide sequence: TGTGCCAGCAGCTTACTTCCGACCGGGGACTCCTACGAGCAGTACTTC. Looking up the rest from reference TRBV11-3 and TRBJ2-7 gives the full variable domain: EAGVVQSPRYKIIEKKQPVAFWCNPISGHNTLYWYLQNLGQGPELLIRYENEEAVDDSQLPKDRFSAERLKGVDSTLKIQPAELGDSAVYLCASSLLPTGDSYEQYFGPGTRLTVT.

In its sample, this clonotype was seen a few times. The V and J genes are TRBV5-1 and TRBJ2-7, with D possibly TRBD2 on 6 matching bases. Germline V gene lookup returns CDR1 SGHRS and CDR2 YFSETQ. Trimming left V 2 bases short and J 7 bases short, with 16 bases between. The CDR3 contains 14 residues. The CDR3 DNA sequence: TGCGCCAGCAGCTTTAGCGGTGCCTACAATGAGCAGTACTTC. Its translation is CASSFSGAYNEQYF.

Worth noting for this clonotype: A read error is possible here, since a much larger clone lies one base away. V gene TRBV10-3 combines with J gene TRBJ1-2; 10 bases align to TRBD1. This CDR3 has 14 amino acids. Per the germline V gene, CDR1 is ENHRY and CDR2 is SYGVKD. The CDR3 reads CAVLSGTGVYGHTF. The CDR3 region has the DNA TGTGCCGTCTTGTCCGGGACAGGGGTCTATGGCCACACCTTC.

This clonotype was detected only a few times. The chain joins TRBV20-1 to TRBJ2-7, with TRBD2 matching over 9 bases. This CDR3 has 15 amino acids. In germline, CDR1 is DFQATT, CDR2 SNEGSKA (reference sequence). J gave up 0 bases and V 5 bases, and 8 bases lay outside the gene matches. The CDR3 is CSAPRLAGVSYEQYF. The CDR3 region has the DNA TGCAGTGCTCCCCGGTTAGCGGGGGTCTCCTACGAGCAGTACTTC.

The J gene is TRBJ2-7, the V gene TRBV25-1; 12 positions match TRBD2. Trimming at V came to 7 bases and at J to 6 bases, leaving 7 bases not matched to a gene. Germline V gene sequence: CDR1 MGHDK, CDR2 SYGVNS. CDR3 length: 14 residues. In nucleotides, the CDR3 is TGTGCCAGCACTGGACTAGCGGGGCCATCCGAGCAGTACTTC. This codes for CASTGLAGPSEQYF.

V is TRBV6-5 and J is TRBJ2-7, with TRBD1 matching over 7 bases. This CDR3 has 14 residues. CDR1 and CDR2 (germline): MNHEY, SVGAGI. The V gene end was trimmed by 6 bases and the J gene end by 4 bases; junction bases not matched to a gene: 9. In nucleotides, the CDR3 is TGTGCCAGCAGACAACCAGGGGGAACGTACGAGCAGTACTTC. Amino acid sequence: CASRQPGGTYEQYF.

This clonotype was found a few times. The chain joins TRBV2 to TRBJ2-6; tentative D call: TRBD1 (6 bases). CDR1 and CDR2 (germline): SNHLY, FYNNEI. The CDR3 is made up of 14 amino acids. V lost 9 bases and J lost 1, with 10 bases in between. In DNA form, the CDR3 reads TGTGCCAGGGAAACAGGGTCTGGGGCCAACGTCCTGACTTTC. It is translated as CARETGSGANVLTF.

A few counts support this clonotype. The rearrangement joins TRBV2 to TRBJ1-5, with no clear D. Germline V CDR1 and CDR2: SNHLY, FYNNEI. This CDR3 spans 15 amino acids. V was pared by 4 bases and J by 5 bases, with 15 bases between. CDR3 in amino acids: CASSVSEGFHQPQHF. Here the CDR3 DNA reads TGTGCCAGCAGTGTCTCGGAGGGATTCCATCAGCCCCAGCATTTT.

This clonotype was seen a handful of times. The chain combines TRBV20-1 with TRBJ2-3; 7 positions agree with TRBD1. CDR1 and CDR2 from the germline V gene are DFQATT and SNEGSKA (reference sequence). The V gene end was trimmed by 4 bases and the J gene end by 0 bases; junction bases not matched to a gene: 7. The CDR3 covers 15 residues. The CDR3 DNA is TGCAGTGCTACCGGGACAGCCTCTAGCACAGATACGCAGTATTTT. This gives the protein CSATGTASSTDTQYF.

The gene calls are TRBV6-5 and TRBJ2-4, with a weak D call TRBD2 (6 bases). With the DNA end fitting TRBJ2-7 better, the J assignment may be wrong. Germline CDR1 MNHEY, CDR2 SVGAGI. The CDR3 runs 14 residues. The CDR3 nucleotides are TGTGCCAGTAGTCGGCGCGGGGCCACCCACGAGCAGTACTTC. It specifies CASSRRGATHEQYF.